Listed here are 9 T cell receptor beta chains from one sample, sequenced in a study of blood T cell repertoires in COVID-19. The repertoire was sequenced with immunoSEQ multiplex PCR; TCRdb's copy has only in-frame clones and lacks some. This table has roughly 140,000 clones, over 70% appearing once. Sequencing input: peripheral blood. These receptors all come from a woman aged 60 to 75 with acute or convalescent COVID-19.

Here the CDR3 DNA reads TGTGCCAGCAGTTACTCGATTGCAGGGCCTTACGAGCAGTACTTC. Translating gives CASSYSIAGPYEQYF. V is TRBV6-7 and J is TRBJ2-7; perhaps TRBD1 as D (5 bases). TRBV6-7 is noted as an ORF with a role that remains uncertain. This CDR3 has 15 residues. Trimming removed 0 bases from V and 4 bases from J, with 13 bases in between.

The chain has TRBV28 and TRBJ2-7; 10 bases are a match to TRBD2. V gave up 8 bases and J gave up 12 bases; unmatched junction bases: 13. The germline CDR1 and CDR2 sequences are MDHEN and SYDVKM. The CDR3 sequence is 13 residues long. CDR3 DNA sequence: TGTGCCAGCCGCTTTTCCGGGACTAGCGTGCTGTACTTC. Translation: CASRFSGTSVLYF.

This chain uses TRBV30 with TRBJ2-2; 9 positions agree with TRBD2. Trimming cost V 7 bases and J 9 bases; bases outside gene matches: 9. The CDR3 extends over 13 amino acids. The V gene's germline CDR1 is GTSNPN and CDR2 SVGIG (reference sequence). CDR3 sequence: CASDGREGWELFF. CDR3 DNA sequence: TGTGCCTCCGACGGGCGGGAGGGATGGGAGCTGTTTTTT.

V usage is TRBV6-5 and J usage is TRBJ1-2; perhaps TRBD1 as D (6 bases). CDR3 length: 14 amino acids. V dropped 7 bases and J dropped 2 bases, with 14 bases sitting between them. CDR1 MNHEY and CDR2 SVGAGI come from the germline V gene. The CDR3 DNA follows: TGTGCCAGCACCCGAATGACAGGAAACTATGGCTACACCTTC. Translating it yields CASTRMTGNYGYTF.

V is TRBV28 and J is TRBJ1-1, with TRBD1 as a possible D gene (5 bases). This CDR3 has 14 residues. In germline, CDR1 is MDHEN, CDR2 SYDVKM. The germline V and J ends were trimmed by 0 bases and 1 base, with 6 bases remaining between them. In nucleotides, the CDR3 is TGTGCCAGCAGTTTATGGGGGGGGAACACTGAAGCTTTCTTT. It is translated as CASSLWGGNTEAFF. The whole variable domain, remainder taken from reference TRBV28 and TRBJ1-1, is DVKVTQSSRYLVKRTGEKVFLECVQDMDHENMFWYRQDPGLGLRLIYFSYDVKMKEKGDIPEGYSVSREKKERFSLILESASTNQTSMYLCASSLWGGNTEAFFGQGTRLTVV.

The sample holds one count of this clone. For the CDR3, the DNA is TGTGCCAGCAGCGTTACACAGGGACTAGGCTCCGAGCAGTACTTC. Its protein product is CASSVTQGLGSEQYF. The J gene is TRBJ2-7, the V gene TRBV9, with TRBD2 matching over 8 bases. The CDR3 runs to 15 residues. J was trimmed by 6 bases and V by 2 bases; bases with no gene match: 10. CDR1 and CDR2 (germline): SGDLS, YYNGEE.

The gene calls are TRBV11-2 and TRBJ2-7, with TRBD2 identical over 9 bases. Trimming cost V 2 bases and J 6 bases; bases outside gene matches: 11. The CDR3 spans 16 residues. The germline gives CDR1 SGHAT, CDR2 FQNNGV. CDR3 coding DNA: TGTGCCAGCAGCTTATTGCGCGGGAGGGCTTTGCGCGAGCAGTACTTC. This gives the protein CASSLLRGRALREQYF.

The J gene is TRBJ2-2, the V gene TRBV27, with D maybe TRBD2 (5 bases). The CDR3 spans 13 residues. With 8 bases removed from V and 3 bases from J, the gap between germline ends came to 10 bases. Looked up from germline, CDR1 is MNHEY and CDR2 is SMNVEV (reference sequence). The CDR3 spells CASRTAHTGELFF. Written as DNA, the CDR3 is TGTGCCAGCCGGACTGCGCACACCGGGGAGCTGTTTTTT.

The table lists this clone with a few counts. J is TRBJ2-1 and V is TRBV18; D is possibly TRBD1 (6 bases). The germline V gene has CDR1 KGHSH and CDR2 LQKENI. The CDR3 length is 14 residues. V lost 0 bases to trimming and J lost 7 bases, with 10 bases between them. CDR3 sequence (DNA): TGTGCCAGCTCACCACCATACAGGGCGAATGAGCAGTTCTTC. Residues: CASSPPYRANEQFF.